This T cell receptor beta chain emerged from a study of T cells after yellow fever vaccination (dated by TCRdb to about 2019). Background for the entire study: The SMART-Seq v4 Ultra Low Input RNA kit was used to prepare libraries from fractions with low cell numbers. To follow T-cell clones before and after primary and booster YFV17D yellow fever vaccination, bulk TCR alpha and beta repertoires were sequenced over time. Two healthy male donors, one aged 18 to 30 and one aged 30 to 40 years, made up the cohort. Blood samples were taken at several timepoints before and after primary and secondary immunization, and bulk PBMC replicates and cell subsets were isolated.

Inclusive of the bounding cysteine and phenylalanine, the CDR3 is 15 residues long. CDR3 DNA is the only sequence kept; it has 45 bases, read in frame from the first base. After removal of 4 bases from V and 10 bases from J, the junction retains 11 bases not matched to a gene. CDR1 and CDR2, looked up from the germline V gene, are SGHRS and YFSETQ. What this sample's treatment or condition label stands for: live attenuated yellow fever vaccine strain. Two biological replicates of bulk PBMCs were collected at each blood-draw timepoint. PBMCs were isolated from peripheral blood using a standard Ficoll-Paque protocol. TriZol was used to extract RNA from bulk PBMCs, CD4 and CD8 fractions, and dextramer-positive and dextramer-negative fractions. In its sample, this clonotype was seen a few times. Its antigen remains unidentified. Base qualities are not provided; no much larger clone lies one nucleotide away.

The investigation overall reported the following: Compared with the primary T-cell response, the secondary T-cell response was faster but weaker, reaching its peak on day 5 rather than on day 15. A small fraction of clonotypes showed up in both the CD4 and CD8 compartments, probably as a result of convergent recombination. Because abundant contaminating clonotypes from the bulk population could be contained in FACS-sorted repertoires, computational filtering was required. Most clones expanded after primary vaccination were re-detected after the booster (almost 98% of CD4 and approximately 88% of CD8), suggesting broad memory maintenance. The study included only two donors, which limits how far the findings can be generalized.

TCR cDNA was synthesized by 5'RACE template switching, which introduced a universal primer site and unique molecular identifiers. cDNA synthesis was primed from both the TCR alpha and TCR beta constant segments. Libraries were amplified in two PCR steps, with sample barcodes and sequencing adapters added in the second step. Sequencing of libraries was done on Illumina HiSeq 2500 (2x100 bp) or NovaSeq (2x150 bp). The source study handled its data this way. MIGEC handled demultiplexing of reads and collapsing into UMI consensus sequences, while MiXCR performed V(D)J alignment. Clonotypes responding to the vaccine were identified with edgeR on replicate PBMC samples, with the criteria of FDR below 0.01 and a log2 fold change above 5 up to day 15. Each bulk clonotype received a CD4 or CD8 identity based on whether the sequenced CD4 or CD8 repertoire contained that clonotype at higher abundance. TCRdb cleaned the public reads at Q25 with fastp, built clones with MiXCR and kept in-frame beta chains. Each CDR3 protein appears once, grouped with its most common genes and DNA. The V and J calls reflect TCRdb's pipeline rather than the authors' work. The sample table holds some 350,000 distinct CDR3 sequences, of which roughly 6.1% were seen once. The ten most abundant clones make up roughly 15% of the sample.

The sequencing used PBMCs, collected 5 days after the yellow fever booster vaccination. The chain was built from TRBV5-1 and TRBJ1-6; a stretch of 7 junction bases matches TRBD1. The receptor comes from a man aged 25-45 years who received the YFV17D yellow fever vaccine. The CDR3 protein: CASSTSRARGSPLHF. In nucleotide form, the sequence is TGCGCCAGCAGCACGAGCCGGGCCAGGGGGTCACCCCTCCACTTT. The entire variable domain, with the stretches around the CDR3 drawn from the reference TRBV5-1 and TRBJ1-6 proteins, is KAGVTQTPRYLIKTRGQQVTLSCSPISGHRSVSWYQQTPGQGLQFLFEYFSETQRNKGNFPGRFSGRQFSNSRSEMNVSTLELGDSALYLCASSTSRARGSPLHFGNGTRLTVT.